This T cell receptor beta chain was sequenced in a study of identifying expanded T cells in peripheral blood. Healthy donors had no documented immune events, such as infections, while sampled. A word on this clone: Its specificity is unknown.

Profiling relied on immunoSEQ multiplex PCR, and the TCRdb table lists in-frame clones only, not all of them. This table holds under 90,000 clones, 89% found once. Whole-study findings and limits: Roughly 1.2 clones differed between technical replicates, versus approximately 17 and 20 over time.

The CDR3 consists of 13 residues. With 5 bases removed from V and 6 bases from J, the gap between germline ends came to 14 bases. The germline V gene encodes CDR1 SGHNT and CDR2 YENEEA. This chain uses TRBV11-3 with TRBJ2-7; no clear D. The sequencing sample was made of blood. This clonotype was sampled from a person aged 18-70 years in good health. CDR3 sequence: CASSPPGSGEQYF. CDR3 nucleotides: TGTGCCAGCAGCCCCCCGGGTTCAGGCGAGCAGTACTTC.